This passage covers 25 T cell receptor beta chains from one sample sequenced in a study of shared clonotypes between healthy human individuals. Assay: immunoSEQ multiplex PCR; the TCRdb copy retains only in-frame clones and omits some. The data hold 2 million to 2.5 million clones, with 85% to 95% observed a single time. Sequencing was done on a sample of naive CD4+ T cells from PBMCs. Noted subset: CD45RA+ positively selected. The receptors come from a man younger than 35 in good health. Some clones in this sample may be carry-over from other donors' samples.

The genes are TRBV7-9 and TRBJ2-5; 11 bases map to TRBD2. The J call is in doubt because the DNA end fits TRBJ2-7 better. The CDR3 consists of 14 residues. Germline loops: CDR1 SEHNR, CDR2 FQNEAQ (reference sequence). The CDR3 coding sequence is TGTGCCAGTAGAATAGCGGGAGGGGACTACGAGCAGTACTTC. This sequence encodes CASRIAGGDYEQYF.

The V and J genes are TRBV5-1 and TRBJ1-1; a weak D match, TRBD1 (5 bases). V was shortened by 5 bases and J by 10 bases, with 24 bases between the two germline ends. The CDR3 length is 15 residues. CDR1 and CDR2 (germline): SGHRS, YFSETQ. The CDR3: CASSPEPGAFVPAFF. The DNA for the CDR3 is TGCGCCAGCAGTCCCGAACCCGGGGCCTTCGTCCCAGCTTTCTTT.

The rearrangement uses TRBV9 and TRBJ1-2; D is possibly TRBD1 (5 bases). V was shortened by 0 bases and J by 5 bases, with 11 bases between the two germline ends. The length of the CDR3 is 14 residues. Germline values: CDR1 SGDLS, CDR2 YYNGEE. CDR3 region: CASSVAQGRYGYTF. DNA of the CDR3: TGTGCCAGCAGCGTAGCGCAGGGAAGGTATGGCTACACCTTC.

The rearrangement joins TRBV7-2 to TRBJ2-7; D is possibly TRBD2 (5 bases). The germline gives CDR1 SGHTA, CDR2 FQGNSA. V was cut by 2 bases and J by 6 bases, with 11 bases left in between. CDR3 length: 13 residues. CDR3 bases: TGTGCCAGCAGCTTATTGGGGAGCGGCGAGCAGTACTTC. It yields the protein CASSLLGSGEQYF.

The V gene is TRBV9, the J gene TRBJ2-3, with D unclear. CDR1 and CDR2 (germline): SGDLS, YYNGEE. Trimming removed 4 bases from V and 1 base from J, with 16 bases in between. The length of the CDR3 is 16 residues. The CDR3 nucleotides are TGTGCCAGCAGCCCACGTCTCCGGAGTCGCACAGATACGCAGTATTTT. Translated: CASSPRLRSRTDTQYF.

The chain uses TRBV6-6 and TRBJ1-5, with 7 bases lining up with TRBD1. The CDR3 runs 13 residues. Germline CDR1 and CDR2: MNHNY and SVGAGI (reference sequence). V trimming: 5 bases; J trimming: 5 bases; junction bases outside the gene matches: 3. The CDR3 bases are TGTGCCAGCAGTAAACAGGGGTATCAGCCCCAGCATTTT. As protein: CASSKQGYQPQHF.

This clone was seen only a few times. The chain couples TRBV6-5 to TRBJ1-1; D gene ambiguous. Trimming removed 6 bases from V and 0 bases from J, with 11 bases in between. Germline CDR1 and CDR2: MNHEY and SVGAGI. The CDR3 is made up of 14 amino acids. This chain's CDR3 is CASRLAPLNTEAFF. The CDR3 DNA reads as TGTGCCAGCAGGTTAGCGCCCTTGAACACTGAAGCTTTCTTT.

CDR3 sequence reads: CASRGTGSRRNTGELFF. Here the CDR3 DNA reads TGTGCCAGCAGGGGGACAGGGAGCCGTAGGAACACCGGGGAGCTGTTTTTT. This sequence joins TRBV7-9 and TRBJ2-2; the match to TRBD1 covers 9 bases. CDR3 length equals 17 residues. The V gene's germline CDR1 is SEHNR and CDR2 FQNEAQ (reference sequence). V lost 6 bases, J lost 1 base, and 9 bases stayed unmatched.

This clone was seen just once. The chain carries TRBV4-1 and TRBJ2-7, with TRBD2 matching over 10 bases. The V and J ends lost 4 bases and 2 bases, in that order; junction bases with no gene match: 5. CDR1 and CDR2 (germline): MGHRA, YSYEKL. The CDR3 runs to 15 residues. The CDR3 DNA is TGCGCCAGCAGCCGCACTAGCGGGGCAACCTACGAGCAGTACTTC. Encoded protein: CASSRTSGATYEQYF.

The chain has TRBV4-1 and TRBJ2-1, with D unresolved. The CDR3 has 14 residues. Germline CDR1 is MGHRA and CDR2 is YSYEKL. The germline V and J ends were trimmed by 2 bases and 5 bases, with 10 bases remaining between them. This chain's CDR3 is CASSQQQRDNEQFF. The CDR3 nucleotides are TGCGCCAGCAGCCAACAACAGAGAGACAATGAGCAGTTCTTC.

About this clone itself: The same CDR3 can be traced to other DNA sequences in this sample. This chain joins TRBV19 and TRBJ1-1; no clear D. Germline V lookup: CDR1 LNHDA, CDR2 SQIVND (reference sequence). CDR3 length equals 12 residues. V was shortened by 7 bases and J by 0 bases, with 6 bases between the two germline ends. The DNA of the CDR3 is TGTGCCAGTACCCGGTTGAACACTGAAGCTTTCTTT. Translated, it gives CASTRLNTEAFF. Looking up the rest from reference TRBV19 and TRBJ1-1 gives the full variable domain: DGGITQSPKYLFRKEGQNVTLSCEQNLNHDAMYWYRQDPGQGLRLIYYSQIVNDFQKGDIAEGYSVSREKKESFPLTVTSAQKNPTAFYLCASTRLNTEAFFGQGTRLTVV.

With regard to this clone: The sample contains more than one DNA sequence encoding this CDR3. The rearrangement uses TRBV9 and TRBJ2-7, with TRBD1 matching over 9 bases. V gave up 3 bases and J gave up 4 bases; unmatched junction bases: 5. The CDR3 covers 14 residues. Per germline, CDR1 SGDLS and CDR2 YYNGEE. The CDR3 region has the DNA TGTGCCAGCAGCGCCGGGACAGGGCTGTACGAGCAGTACTTC. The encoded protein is CASSAGTGLYEQYF.

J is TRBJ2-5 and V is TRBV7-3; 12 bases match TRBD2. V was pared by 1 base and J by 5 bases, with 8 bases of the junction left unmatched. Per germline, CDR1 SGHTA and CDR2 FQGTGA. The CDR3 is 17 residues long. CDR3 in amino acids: CASSLRLAGVEGETQYF. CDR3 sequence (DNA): TGTGCCAGCAGCTTAAGACTAGCGGGAGTCGAGGGGGAGACCCAGTACTTC.

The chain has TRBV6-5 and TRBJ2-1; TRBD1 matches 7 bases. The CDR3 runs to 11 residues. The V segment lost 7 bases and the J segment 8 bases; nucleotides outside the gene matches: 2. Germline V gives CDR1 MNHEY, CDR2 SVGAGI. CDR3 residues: CASTQGDEQFF. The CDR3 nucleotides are TGTGCCAGCACCCAGGGGGATGAGCAGTTCTTC.

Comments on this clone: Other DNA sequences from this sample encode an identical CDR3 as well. The CDR3 DNA follows: TGTGCCAGCTCACTGGACTTACAAGAGACCCAGTACTTC. Encoded protein: CASSLDLQETQYF. This chain connects TRBV18 to TRBJ2-5, with D perhaps matching TRBD2 (5 bases). Looked up from germline, CDR1 is KGHSH and CDR2 is LQKENI. Trimming shortened V by 4 bases and J by 2 bases, and 8 bases separated the two germline ends. The CDR3 has 13 residues. Full variable domain (remainder filled in from reference TRBV18 and TRBJ2-5): NAGVMQNPRHLVRRRGQEARLRCSPMKGHSHVYWYRQLPEEGLKFMVYLQKENIIDESGMPKERFSAEFPKEGPSILRIQQVVRGDSAAYFCASSLDLQETQYFGPGTRLLVL.

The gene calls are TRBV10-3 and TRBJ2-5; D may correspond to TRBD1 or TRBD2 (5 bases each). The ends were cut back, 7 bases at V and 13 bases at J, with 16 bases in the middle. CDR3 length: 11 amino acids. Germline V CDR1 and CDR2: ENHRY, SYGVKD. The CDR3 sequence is CAIKGEGQPYF. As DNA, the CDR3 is TGTGCCATCAAGGGTGAGGGGCAACCGTACTTC.

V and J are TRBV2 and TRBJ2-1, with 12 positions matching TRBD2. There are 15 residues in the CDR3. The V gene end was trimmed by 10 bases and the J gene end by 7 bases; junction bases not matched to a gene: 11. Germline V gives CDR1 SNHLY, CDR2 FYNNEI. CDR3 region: CATTARTSGKNEQFF. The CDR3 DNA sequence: TGTGCCACCACAGCTCGGACTAGCGGGAAGAATGAGCAGTTCTTC.

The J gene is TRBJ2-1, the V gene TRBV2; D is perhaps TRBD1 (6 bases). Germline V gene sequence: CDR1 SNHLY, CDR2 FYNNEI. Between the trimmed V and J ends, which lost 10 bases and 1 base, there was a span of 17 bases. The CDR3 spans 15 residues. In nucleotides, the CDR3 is TGTGCCACCCCCCCGCAGGGGTCTTCCTACAATGAGCAGTTCTTC. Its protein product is CATPPQGSSYNEQFF.

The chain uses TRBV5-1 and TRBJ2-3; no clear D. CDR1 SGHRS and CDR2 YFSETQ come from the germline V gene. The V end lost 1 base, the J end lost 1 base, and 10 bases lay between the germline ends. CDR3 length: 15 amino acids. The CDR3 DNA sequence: TGCGCCAGCAGCTTGATCGGTTTTGGCACAGATACGCAGTATTTT. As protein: CASSLIGFGTDTQYF.

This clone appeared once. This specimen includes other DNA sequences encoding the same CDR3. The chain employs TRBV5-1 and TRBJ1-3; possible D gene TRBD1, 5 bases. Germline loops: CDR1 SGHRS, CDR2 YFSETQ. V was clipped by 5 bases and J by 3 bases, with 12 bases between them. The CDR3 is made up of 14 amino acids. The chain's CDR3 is CASSPQGSGNTIYF. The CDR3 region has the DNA TGCGCCAGCAGTCCCCAGGGTAGTGGAAACACCATATATTTT. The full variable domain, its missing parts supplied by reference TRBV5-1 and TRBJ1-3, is KAGVTQTPRYLIKTRGQQVTLSCSPISGHRSVSWYQQTPGQGLQFLFEYFSETQRNKGNFPGRFSGRQFSNSRSEMNVSTLELGDSALYLCASSPQGSGNTIYFGEGSWLTVV.

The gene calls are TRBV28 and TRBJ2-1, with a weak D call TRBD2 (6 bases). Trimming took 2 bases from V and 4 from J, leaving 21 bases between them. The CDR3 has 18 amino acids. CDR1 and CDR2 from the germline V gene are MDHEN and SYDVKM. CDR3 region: CASSLPLLGGGWYNEQFF. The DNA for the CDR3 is TGTGCCAGCAGTTTACCACTCCTGGGGGGAGGTTGGTACAATGAGCAGTTCTTC.

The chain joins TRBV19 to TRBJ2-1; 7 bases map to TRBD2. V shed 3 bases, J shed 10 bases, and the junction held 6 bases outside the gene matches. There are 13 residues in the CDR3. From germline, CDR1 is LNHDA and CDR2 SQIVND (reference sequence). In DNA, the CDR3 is TGTGCCAGTAGTATCACTAGCGTCTCGGAGCAGTTCTTC. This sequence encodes CASSITSVSEQFF.

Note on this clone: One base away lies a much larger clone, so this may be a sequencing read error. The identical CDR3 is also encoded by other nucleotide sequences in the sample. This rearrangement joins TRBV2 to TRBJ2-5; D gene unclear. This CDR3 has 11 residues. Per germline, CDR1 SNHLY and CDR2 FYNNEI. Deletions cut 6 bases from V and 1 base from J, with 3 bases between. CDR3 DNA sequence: TGTGCCAGCAGCACCCAAGAGACCCAGTACTTC. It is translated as CASSTQETQYF.

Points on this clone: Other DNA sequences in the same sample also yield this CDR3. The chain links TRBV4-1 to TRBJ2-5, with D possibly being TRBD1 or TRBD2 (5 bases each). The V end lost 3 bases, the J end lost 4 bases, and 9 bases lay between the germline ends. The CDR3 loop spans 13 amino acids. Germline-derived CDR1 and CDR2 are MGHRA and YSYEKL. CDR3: CASSQGPRETQYF. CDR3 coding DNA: TGCGCCAGCAGCCAGGGACCTAGAGAGACCCAGTACTTC.

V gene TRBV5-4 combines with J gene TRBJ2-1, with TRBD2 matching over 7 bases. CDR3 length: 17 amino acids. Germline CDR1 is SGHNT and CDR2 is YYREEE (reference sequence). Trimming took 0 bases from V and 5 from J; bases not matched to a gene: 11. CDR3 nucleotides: TGTGCCAGCAGCTTGGGGGGTGTGGCTAGCGGCCACAATGAGCAGTTCTTC. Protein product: CASSLGGVASGHNEQFF.